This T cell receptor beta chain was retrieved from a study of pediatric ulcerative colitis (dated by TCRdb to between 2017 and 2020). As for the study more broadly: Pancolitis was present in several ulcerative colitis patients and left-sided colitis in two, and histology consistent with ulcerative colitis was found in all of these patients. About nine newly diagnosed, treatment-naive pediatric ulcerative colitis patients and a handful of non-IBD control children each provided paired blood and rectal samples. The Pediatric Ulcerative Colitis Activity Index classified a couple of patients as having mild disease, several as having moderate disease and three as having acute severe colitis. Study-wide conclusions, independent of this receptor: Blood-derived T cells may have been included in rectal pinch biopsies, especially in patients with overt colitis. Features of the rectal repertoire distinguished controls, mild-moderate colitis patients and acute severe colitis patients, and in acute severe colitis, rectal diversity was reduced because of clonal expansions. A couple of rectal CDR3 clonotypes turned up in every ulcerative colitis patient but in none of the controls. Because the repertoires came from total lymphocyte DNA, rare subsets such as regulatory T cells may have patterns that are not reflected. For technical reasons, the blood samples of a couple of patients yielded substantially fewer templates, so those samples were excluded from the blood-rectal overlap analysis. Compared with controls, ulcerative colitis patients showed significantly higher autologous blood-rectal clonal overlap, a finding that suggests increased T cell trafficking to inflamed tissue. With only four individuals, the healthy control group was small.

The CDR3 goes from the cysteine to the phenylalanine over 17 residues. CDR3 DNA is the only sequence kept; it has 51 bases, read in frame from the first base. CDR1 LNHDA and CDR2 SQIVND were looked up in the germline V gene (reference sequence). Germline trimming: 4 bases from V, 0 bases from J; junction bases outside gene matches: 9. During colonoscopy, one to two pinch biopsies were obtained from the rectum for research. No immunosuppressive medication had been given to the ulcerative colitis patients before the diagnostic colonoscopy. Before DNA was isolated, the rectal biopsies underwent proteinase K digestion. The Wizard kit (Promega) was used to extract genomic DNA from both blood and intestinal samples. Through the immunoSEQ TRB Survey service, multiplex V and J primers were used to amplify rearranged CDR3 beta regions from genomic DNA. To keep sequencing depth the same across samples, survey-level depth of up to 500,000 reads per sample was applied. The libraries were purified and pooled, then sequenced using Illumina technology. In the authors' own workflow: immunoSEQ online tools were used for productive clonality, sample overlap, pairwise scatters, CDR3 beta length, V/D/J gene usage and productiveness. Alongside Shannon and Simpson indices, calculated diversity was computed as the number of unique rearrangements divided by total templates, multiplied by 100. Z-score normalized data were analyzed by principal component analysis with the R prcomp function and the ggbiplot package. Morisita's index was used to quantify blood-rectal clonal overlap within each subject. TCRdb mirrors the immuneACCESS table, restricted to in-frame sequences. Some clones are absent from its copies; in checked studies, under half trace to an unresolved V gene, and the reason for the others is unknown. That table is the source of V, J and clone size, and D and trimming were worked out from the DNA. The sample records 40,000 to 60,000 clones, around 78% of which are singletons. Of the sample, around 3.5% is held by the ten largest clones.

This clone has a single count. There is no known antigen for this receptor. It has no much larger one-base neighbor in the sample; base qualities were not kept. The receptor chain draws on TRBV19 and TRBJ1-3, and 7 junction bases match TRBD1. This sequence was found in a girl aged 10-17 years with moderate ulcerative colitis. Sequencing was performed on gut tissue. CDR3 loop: CASSTTGHWSSGNTIYF. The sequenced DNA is TGTGCCAGTAGTACGACAGGGCATTGGAGCTCTGGAAACACCATATATTTT.